This T cell receptor (beta chain) appears in the sequencing data of a study of Graves' ophthalmopathy and Graves' hyperthyroidism. The overall study: No treatment had been given when peripheral blood was collected at initial diagnosis.

Findings of the study overall: In predicting ophthalmopathy progression, the model reached around 66% sensitivity and approximately 72% specificity.

RNA served as the template for amplifying TCR beta CDR3 regions. The library came from an HTBI-primed first-round RT-PCR and a second-round multiplex PCR. MiXCR, applied by TCRdb to the multiplex PCR reads, yields one record per CDR3 protein. The sample records approximately 480,000 distinct CDR3 sequences, 13% to 15% being singletons. J lost 4 bases, V lost 5 bases, and 3 bases had no gene match. The CDR3 loop spans 14 amino acids. Presentation of ophthalmopathy in the donors involved moderate-to-severe activity, CAS ≥3, NOSPECS ≥4 and a duration under 3 months. If patients had other autoimmune diseases, uncontrolled infections, pregnancy or lactation, they were excluded. The sample holds many counts of this clonotype. No antigen is known for it.

What was sequenced was blood. The V gene is TRBV12-3 or TRBV12-4, the J gene TRBJ2-5, with 11 bases identical to TRBD2. This clonotype was obtained from a woman in her twenties or thirties with Graves' ophthalmopathy. The chain's CDR3 is CASSPLAGGETQYF. The CDR3 region has the DNA TGTGCCAGCAGTCCCCTAGCGGGAGGAGAGACCCAGTACTTC.